There are many counts of the clone carrying this TCR beta chain. In the original processing: Scientists estimated how many nucleated cells there were by amplifying reference gene primers. Sequenced by immunoSEQ multiplex PCR; TCRdb stores in-frame clones only, minus some. The V and J calls and clone size come from that table; D and trimming were worked out from the DNA. The table records about 250,000 clones, about 91% of them present only once. This entry is derived from a study of blood T cell repertoires in COVID-19. Study-wide context: Italy, Spain and the United States were the sources of the convalescent and acute COVID-19 samples. T cells, B-cell-depleted T cells, or PBMCs provided the cDNA or gDNA that served as material.

This clonotype originated in a woman under 40 with COVID-19, enrolled during active disease. Sequences were obtained from peripheral blood.

The CDR3 loop is CASSFGQDYGYTF. As DNA, the CDR3 is TGTGCCAGCAGCTTTGGACAGGACTATGGCTACACCTTC. The chain has TRBV5-4 and TRBJ1-2, with 7 bases fitting TRBD1. Germline CDR1 is SGHNT and CDR2 is YYREEE (reference sequence). The junction had 1 base not matched to a gene; V was cut back by 2 bases and J by 3 bases. The CDR3 is 13 residues long.